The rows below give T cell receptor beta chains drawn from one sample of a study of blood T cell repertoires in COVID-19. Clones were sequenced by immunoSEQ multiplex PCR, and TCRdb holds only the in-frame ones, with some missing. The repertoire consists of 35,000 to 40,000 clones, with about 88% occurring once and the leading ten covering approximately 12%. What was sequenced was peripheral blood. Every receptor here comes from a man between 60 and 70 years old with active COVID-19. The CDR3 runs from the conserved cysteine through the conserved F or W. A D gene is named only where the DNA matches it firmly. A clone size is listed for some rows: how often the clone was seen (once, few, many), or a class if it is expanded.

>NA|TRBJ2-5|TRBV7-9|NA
CASSLDSQETQYF
TGTGCCAGCAGCTTAGACAGCCAAGAGACCCAGTACTTC
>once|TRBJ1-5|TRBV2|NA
CASSEFRTADQPQHF
TGTGCCAGCAGTGAGTTCCGGACAGCCGATCAGCCCCAGCATTTT
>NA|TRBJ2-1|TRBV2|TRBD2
CASSDLADNEQFF
TGTGCCAGCAGTGATCTAGCGGACAATGAGCAGTTCTTC
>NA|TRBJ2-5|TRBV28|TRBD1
CASSLNRGRETQYF
TGTGCCAGCAGCTTAAACAGGGGTCGAGAGACCCAGTACTTC
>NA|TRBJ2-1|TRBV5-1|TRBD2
CASSRTSGSRNEQFF
TGCGCCAGCAGCCGGACTAGCGGGAGTAGGAATGAGCAGTTCTTC
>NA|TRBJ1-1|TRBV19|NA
CASSIEGQLNTEAFF
TGTGCCAGTAGTATAGAAGGACAGTTGAACACTGAAGCTTTCTTT
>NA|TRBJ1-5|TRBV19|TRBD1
CASSPYQGAVGFSNQPQHF
TGTGCCAGTAGTCCCTACCAGGGGGCCGTCGGCTTTAGCAATCAGCCCCAGCATTTT
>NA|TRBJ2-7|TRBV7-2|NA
CASSLMSYEQYF
TGTGCCAGCAGCTTAATGTCTTACGAGCAGTACTTC
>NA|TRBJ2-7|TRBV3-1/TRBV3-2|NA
CASSPGFAAYYEQYF
TGTGCCAGCAGCCCCGGGTTCGCCGCCTACTACGAGCAGTACTTC
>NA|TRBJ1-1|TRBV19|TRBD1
CASSIQGQMNTEAFF
TGTGCCAGTAGTATCCAGGGACAGATGAACACTGAAGCTTTCTTT
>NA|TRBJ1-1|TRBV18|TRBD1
CASSPIRQGLAFF
TGTGCCAGCTCACCCATTAGACAGGGTCTGGCCTTCTTT
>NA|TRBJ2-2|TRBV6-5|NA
CASPGLFTGELFF
TGTGCCAGCCCCGGTCTCTTCACCGGGGAGCTGTTTTTT
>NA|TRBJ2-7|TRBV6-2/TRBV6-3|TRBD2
CASSLTSGFYEQYF
TGTGCCAGCAGTCTGACTAGCGGGTTTTACGAGCAGTACTTC
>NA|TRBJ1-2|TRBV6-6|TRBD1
CASSYSPGQGYGYTF
TGTGCCAGCAGTTACTCGCCGGGACAGGGATACGGCTACACCTTC
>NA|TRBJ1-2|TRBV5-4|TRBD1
CASSVTGGEYGYTF
TGTGCCAGCAGCGTTACAGGGGGCGAATATGGCTACACCTTC
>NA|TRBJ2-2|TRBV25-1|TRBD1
CASRTAGTGDTGELFF
TGTGCCAGCAGGACGGCCGGGACAGGGGACACCGGGGAGCTGTTTTTT
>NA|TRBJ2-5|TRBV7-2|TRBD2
CASSLSTGTTGETQYF
TGTGCCAGCAGCCTATCAACCGGGACTACGGGGGAGACCCAGTACTTC
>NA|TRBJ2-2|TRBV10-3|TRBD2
CAISESGTTGGELFF
TGTGCCATCAGTGAGTCGGGGACTACCGGCGGGGAGCTGTTTTTT
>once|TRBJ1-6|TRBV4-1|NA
CASSHMNSYNSPLHF
TGCGCCAGCAGCCATATGAACAGCTATAATTCACCCCTCCACTTT
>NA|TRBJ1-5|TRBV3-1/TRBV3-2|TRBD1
CASSQTGGNQPQHF
TGTGCCAGCAGCCAAACAGGGGGGAATCAGCCCCAGCATTTT
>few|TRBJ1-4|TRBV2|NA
CASEDGLNEKLFF
TGTGCCAGTGAGGACGGACTTAATGAAAAACTGTTTTTT
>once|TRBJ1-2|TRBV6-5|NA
CASSYYSRQSNYGYTF
TGTGCCAGCAGTTACTATAGCCGACAGTCTAACTATGGCTACACCTTC
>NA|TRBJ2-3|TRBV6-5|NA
CASRSPGDRKDTQYF
TGTGCCAGCAGGTCACCAGGGGACCGCAAGGATACGCAGTATTTT
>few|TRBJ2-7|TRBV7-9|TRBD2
CASSSSGRAHEQYF
TGTGCCAGCAGCTCTAGCGGGAGGGCCCACGAGCAGTACTTC
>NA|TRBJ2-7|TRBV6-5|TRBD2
CASSYRISGNSYEQYF
TGTGCCAGCAGTTACCGAATTAGCGGGAACTCCTACGAGCAGTACTTC
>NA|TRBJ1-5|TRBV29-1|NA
CSVGGSAHNQPQHF
TGCAGCGTTGGAGGCAGTGCCCATAATCAGCCCCAGCATTTT
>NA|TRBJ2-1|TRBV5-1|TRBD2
CASSLTGTSGNEQFF
TGCGCCAGCAGCCTCACCGGGACTAGCGGAAATGAGCAGTTCTTC
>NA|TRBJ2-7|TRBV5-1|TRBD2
CASSFGRLAGMYEQYF
TGCGCCAGCAGCTTTGGTAGACTAGCGGGAATGTACGAGCAGTACTTC
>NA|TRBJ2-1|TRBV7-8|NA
CASSLVGRDRNEQFF
TGTGCCAGCAGCTTAGTGGGGCGGGATAGGAATGAGCAGTTCTTC
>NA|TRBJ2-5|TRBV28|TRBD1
CASSILRGRETQYF
TGTGCCAGCAGCATCTTAAGGGGGCGGGAGACCCAGTACTTC
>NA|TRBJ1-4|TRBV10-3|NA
CAISRDSSGEKLFF
TGTGCCATCAGTCGAGACAGCTCCGGTGAAAAACTGTTTTTT
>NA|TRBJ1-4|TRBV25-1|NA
CASSKGKGVTNEKLFF
TGTGCCAGCAGTAAAGGAAAGGGGGTGACTAATGAAAAACTGTTTTTT
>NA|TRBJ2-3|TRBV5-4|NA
CASSFLGEDTQYF
TGTGCCAGCAGCTTTTTAGGGGAAGATACGCAGTATTTT
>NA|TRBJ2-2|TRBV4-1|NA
CASSQDLRAGNTGELFF
TGCGCCAGCAGCCAAGATCTTCGGGCGGGGAACACCGGGGAGCTGTTTTTT
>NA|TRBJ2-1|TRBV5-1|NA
CASTRTDINEQFF
TGCGCCAGCACGCGGACAGATATCAATGAGCAGTTCTTC
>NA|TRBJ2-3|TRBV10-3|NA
CAISPGLSTDTQYF
TGTGCCATCAGTCCGGGACTGAGCACAGATACGCAGTATTTT
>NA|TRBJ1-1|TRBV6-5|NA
CASSFWGGAFF
TGTGCCAGCAGTTTCTGGGGAGGTGCTTTCTTT
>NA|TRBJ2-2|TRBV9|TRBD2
CASSVGLREIGELFF
TGTGCCAGCAGCGTTGGTTTGCGGGAGATCGGGGAGCTGTTTTTT
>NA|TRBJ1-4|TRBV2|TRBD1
CASSEAGTVAEKLFF
TGTGCCAGCAGTGAAGCTGGGACAGTGGCTGAAAAACTGTTTTTT
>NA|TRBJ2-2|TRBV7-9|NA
CASTSGSTGELFF
TGTGCCAGCACCTCCGGGAGCACCGGGGAGCTGTTTTTT
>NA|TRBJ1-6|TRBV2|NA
CASSDMGAIIGSPLHF
TGTGCCAGCAGTGACATGGGGGCGATAATAGGTTCACCCCTCCACTTT
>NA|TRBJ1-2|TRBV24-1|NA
CATSEPDYGYTF
TGTGCCACCAGTGAGCCAGATTATGGCTACACCTTC
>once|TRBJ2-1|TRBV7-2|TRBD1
CASSPRQGSYNEQFF
TGTGCCAGCAGCCCAAGACAGGGCTCCTACAATGAGCAGTTCTTC
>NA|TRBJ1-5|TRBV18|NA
CASSVQEYQPQHF
TGTGCCAGCTCAGTACAGGAATATCAGCCCCAGCATTTT
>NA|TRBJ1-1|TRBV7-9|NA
CASSLERNTEAFF
TGTGCCAGCAGCTTAGAGAGGAACACTGAAGCTTTCTTT
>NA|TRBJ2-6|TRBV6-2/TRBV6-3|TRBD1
CASSYAAGQGAGANVLTF
TGTGCCAGCAGTTACGCGGCGGGACAGGGGGCTGGGGCCAACGTCCTGACTTTC
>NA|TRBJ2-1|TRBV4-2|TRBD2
CASSPGLAGSHSYNEQFF
TGTGCCAGCAGCCCGGGACTAGCGGGAAGCCACTCCTACAATGAGCAGTTCTTC
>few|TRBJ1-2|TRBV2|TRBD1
CASSSGGGYGYTF
TGTGCCAGCAGTTCAGGGGGCGGCTATGGCTACACCTTC
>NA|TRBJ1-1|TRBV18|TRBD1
CASSPQRGQATEAFF
TGTGCCAGCTCACCACAGAGGGGGCAGGCCACTGAAGCTTTCTTT
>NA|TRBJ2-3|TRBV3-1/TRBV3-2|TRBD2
CASSPFSGAADTQYF
TGTGCCAGCAGCCCTTTTAGCGGGGCTGCAGATACGCAGTATTTT
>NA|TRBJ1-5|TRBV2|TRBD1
CASSARDRDQPQHF
TGTGCCAGCAGTGCCCGGGACAGGGATCAGCCCCAGCATTTT
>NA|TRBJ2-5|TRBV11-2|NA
CASSSGLGWQETQYF
TGTGCCAGCAGCTCCGGATTGGGCTGGCAAGAGACCCAGTACTTC
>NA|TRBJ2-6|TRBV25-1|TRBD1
CASSESRGTGKANVLTF
TGTGCCAGCAGTGAATCCCGGGGGACAGGGAAGGCCAACGTCCTGACTTTC
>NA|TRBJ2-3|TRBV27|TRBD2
CASSFQSPEGLAGPRDTQYF
TGTGCCAGCAGTTTTCAATCCCCAGAGGGGTTAGCGGGCCCTCGAGATACGCAGTATTTT
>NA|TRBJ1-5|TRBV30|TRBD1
CAWSGHRQGGQPQHF
TGTGCCTGGAGTGGGCACCGACAGGGAGGTCAGCCCCAGCATTTT
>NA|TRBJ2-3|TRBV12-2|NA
CASRRGTSATDTQYF
TGTGCAAGTCGCCGGGGGACTAGCGCCACAGATACGCAGTATTTT
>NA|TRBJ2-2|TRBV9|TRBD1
CASSGSGTGGSGELFF
TGTGCCAGCAGCGGATCCGGGACAGGGGGCTCCGGGGAGCTGTTTTTT
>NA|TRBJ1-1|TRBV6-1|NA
CASSEALVRGEAFF
TGTGCCAGCAGTGAAGCGCTAGTTAGAGGGGAAGCTTTCTTT